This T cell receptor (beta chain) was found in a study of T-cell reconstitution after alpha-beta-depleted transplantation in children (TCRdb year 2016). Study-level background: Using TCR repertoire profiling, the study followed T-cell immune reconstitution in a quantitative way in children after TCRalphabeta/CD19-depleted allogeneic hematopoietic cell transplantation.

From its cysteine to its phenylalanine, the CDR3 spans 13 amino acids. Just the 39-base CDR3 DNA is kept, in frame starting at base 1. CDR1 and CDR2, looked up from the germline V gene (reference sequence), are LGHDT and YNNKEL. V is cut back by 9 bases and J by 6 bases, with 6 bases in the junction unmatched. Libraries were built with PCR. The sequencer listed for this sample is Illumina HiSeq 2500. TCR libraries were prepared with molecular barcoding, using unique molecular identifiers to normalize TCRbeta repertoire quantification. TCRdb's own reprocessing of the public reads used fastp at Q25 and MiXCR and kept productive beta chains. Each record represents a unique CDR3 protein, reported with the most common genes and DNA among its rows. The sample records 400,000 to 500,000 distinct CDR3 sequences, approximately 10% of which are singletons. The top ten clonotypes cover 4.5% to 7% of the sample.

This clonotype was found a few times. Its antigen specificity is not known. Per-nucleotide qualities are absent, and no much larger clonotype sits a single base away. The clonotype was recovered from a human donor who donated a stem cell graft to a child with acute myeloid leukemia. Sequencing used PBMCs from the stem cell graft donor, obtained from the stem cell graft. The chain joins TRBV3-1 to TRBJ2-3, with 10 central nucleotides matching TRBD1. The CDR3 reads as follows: CASRQGAGDTQYF. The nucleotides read TGTGCCAGTCGACAGGGGGCCGGGGATACGCAGTATTTT.